The entry below gives a single T cell receptor (beta chain) sequence along with its context. Its antigen is as yet unknown. This specimen comes from a study of cytomegalovirus exposure and HLA in healthy donors. In the study overall: Falling in the Caucasian-associated ancestry cluster were 65% to 90% of approximately 410 genotyped donors. Study-level findings and limits: A prior analysis recorded that most TCR beta V segments were productive about 87% or about 30% of the time. The only immune exposure information that was available was CMV serostatus. Most likely, a cluster of highly shared sequence variants arose as a sequencing artifact.

In the PCR, 60 Vbeta and 13 Jbeta primers were used. The method was immunoSEQ multiplex PCR; TCRdb's version includes in-frame clones alone and lacks a portion of them. The sample has a few hundred thousand clones, approximately 80% seen once. This CDR3 spans 15 amino acids. Unmatched junction bases numbered 12, after V lost 5 bases and J lost 8 bases. Germline lookup yields CDR1 SGHTA and CDR2 FQGTGA. The receptor's source is a man aged 25 to 40 in good health and CMV-seronegative. Source material: PBMCs. The chain combines TRBV7-3 with TRBJ2-1; 7 nucleotides agree with TRBD1. The CDR3 region has the DNA TGTGCCAGCAGCCCCATAGGACAGGTGACCGATGAGCAGTTCTTC. It is translated as CASSPIGQVTDEQFF.